This TCR beta chain was documented in a study of T-cell reconstitution after alpha-beta-depleted transplantation in children (dated by TCRdb to 2015 to 2016). In terms of the full investigation: The study quantitatively tracked T-cell immune reconstitution after TCRalphabeta/CD19-depleted allogeneic hematopoietic cell transplantation in children using TCR repertoire profiling. Overall study outcomes, separate from this receptor: Hyperexpanded clone frequencies declined over subsequent months; after one year, T-cell counts and TCRbeta diversity were mostly attributed to newly produced T cells. The high TCRbeta diversity at day 60 in some patients was ascribed to recipient T cells and intrathymic progenitors that had survived conditioning. Apparently early alphabetaT-cell count recovery about two months after transplant reportedly relied on only several hundred rapidly expanded clones derived from non-depleted graft cells.

Taken with the paper, the label for treatment or condition translates to: allogeneic hematopoietic cell transplantation with graft depleted of TCRalphabeta T cells and CD19 B cells. The transplant recipients were children given TCRalphabeta/CD19-depleted allogeneic hematopoietic cell grafts. On this clonotype: It lacks a known antigen. Nothing much larger sits one base from this clone, and base qualities are not available.

Receptors were amplified or captured by PCR. Sequenced on an Illumina HiSeq 2500. TCR libraries were prepared with molecular barcoding, using unique molecular identifiers to normalize TCRbeta repertoire quantification. TCRdb passed the public sequencing reads through fastp at Q25 and MiXCR, retaining productive beta sequences. Entries that share a CDR3 protein sequence are merged under the most common genes and DNA. Within this sample are about 980,000 distinct CDR3 sequences, with about 29% of them counted one time only. Together, the top ten hold under 30% of the sample. Trimming at the junction amounts to 3 bases on V and 4 bases on J, and the germline ends lie 13 bases apart. According to the germline V gene, CDR1 reads KGHSH and CDR2 reads LQKENI. Inclusive of the bounding cysteine and phenylalanine, the CDR3 is 15 residues long. Only CDR3 DNA remains: 45 bases, in frame from the first base.

The receptor chain draws on TRBV18 and TRBJ1-3; the best D guess is TRBD1, with 5 bases matching. The TCR comes from a boy less than two years old who had a stem cell transplant for SCID, so the T cells may come from the graft donor. Source: PBMCs, mostly from graft donor cells, taken 360 days after TCRalphabeta/CD19-depleted stem cell transplant. The nucleotide sequence is given as TGTGCCAGCTCACCCACGGTGGGGGAAGGAAACACCATATATTTT. This sequence encodes CASSPTVGEGNTIYF.